The 15 T cell receptor beta chains listed next were all sequenced from one sample in a study of T cell responses to AZD1222 COVID-19 vaccine. Sequencing was performed with immunoSEQ multiplex PCR; in TCRdb, only in-frame clones are kept and a portion is missing. The sample comprises more than 95,000 clones, roughly 93% of which are singletons, and 5% rests with the top ten. This material consisted of peripheral blood, taken on day 0 of AZD1222 vaccination. The receptors shown here come from an adult in good health.

This chain uses TRBV27 with TRBJ1-5, with D tentatively TRBD1 (5 bases). The germline V and J ends were trimmed by 5 bases and 5 bases, with 10 bases remaining between them. The CDR3 contains 13 residues. From germline, CDR1 is MNHEY and CDR2 SMNVEV (reference sequence). This CDR3 reads CASSPDRDQPQHF. The CDR3 DNA reads TGTGCCAGCAGTCCCGACAGAGATCAGCCCCAGCATTTT.

This rearrangement joins TRBV11-2 to TRBJ2-5; D call uncertain. This CDR3 is built from 12 residues. V lost 0 bases, J lost 5 bases, and 4 bases lay in between. Germline V lookup: CDR1 SGHAT, CDR2 FQNNGV. CDR3: CASSLESETQYF. The CDR3 DNA is TGTGCCAGCAGCTTAGAGTCGGAGACCCAGTACTTC.

V is TRBV3-1 (or the pseudogene TRBV3-2) and J is TRBJ1-6; possibly TRBD1 for D (6 bases). CDR1 LGHDT and CDR2 YNNKEL come from the germline V gene (reference sequence). This CDR3 comprises 13 residues. V dropped 2 bases and J dropped 10 bases, with 9 bases sitting between them. CDR3 DNA sequence: TGTGCCAGCAGCCAACCGGGGGCCTCACCCCTCCACTTT. Translated: CASSQPGASPLHF.

The genes are TRBV5-8 and TRBJ2-7; possibly TRBD1 or TRBD2 for D (5 bases each). This CDR3 is 14 amino acids long. V lost 4 bases to trimming and J lost 4 bases, with 15 bases between them. Germline V gene data show CDR1 as SGHTS and CDR2 as YDEGEE. This CDR3 is CASSARGLSYEQYF. The DNA of the CDR3 is TGTGCCAGCAGCGCGAGGGGCTTGAGTTACGAGCAGTACTTC.

The V gene is TRBV2, the J gene TRBJ2-1, with TRBD2 identical over 9 bases. This CDR3 has 15 residues. Germline assignment: CDR1 SNHLY and CDR2 FYNNEI. J was trimmed by 6 bases and V by 2 bases; bases with no gene match: 5. The CDR3 DNA reads TGTGCCAGCAGTGAATGGCGGGAGGGAGGCAATGAGCAGTTCTTC. It encodes CASSEWREGGNEQFF.

The chain carries TRBV5-4 and TRBJ2-7; D may be TRBD2 (6 bases). This CDR3 has 14 amino acids. Germline lookup yields CDR1 SGHNT and CDR2 YYREEE (reference sequence). Trimming cost V 0 bases and J 9 bases, with 16 bases left between them. The CDR3: CASSLGREERRQYF. The CDR3, as DNA: TGTGCCAGCAGCTTGGGCAGGGAGGAAAGGCGGCAGTACTTC.

The genes are TRBV10-3 and TRBJ2-2; possibly TRBD2 for D (5 bases). There are 13 residues in the CDR3. Germline loops: CDR1 ENHRY, CDR2 SYGVKD. Trimming took off 8 bases at V and 6 bases at J, with 13 bases between the two ends. This CDR3 reads CAILNAEAGELFF. The CDR3 DNA reads as TGTGCCATCCTCAACGCGGAGGCCGGGGAGCTGTTTTTT.

This chain joins TRBV3-1 (or the pseudogene TRBV3-2) and TRBJ2-1; 7 nucleotides align to TRBD1. Germline assignment: CDR1 LGHDT and CDR2 YNNKEL (reference sequence). CDR3 length: 15 residues. V shed 1 base and J 8 bases; nucleotides not matched to a gene: 8. CDR3 bases: TGTGCCAGCAGCCAAGGCGTCGGGACAGCCCATGAGCAGTTCTTC. It is translated as CASSQGVGTAHEQFF.

This chain links TRBV7-9 with TRBJ2-7; either TRBD1 or TRBD2 may fit D (5 bases each). There are 11 residues in the CDR3. The V gene lost 3 bases and the J gene lost 5 bases, with 5 bases spanning the gap. The germline gives CDR1 SEHNR, CDR2 FQNEAQ (reference sequence). The CDR3 region has the DNA TGTGCCAGCAGCTTGGGGGACGAGCAGTACTTC. Amino acid sequence: CASSLGDEQYF. Full variable domain (rest looked up from reference TRBV7-9 and TRBJ2-7): DTGVSQNPRHKITKRGQNVTFRCDPISEHNRLYWYRQTLGQGPEFLTYFQNEAQLEKSRLLSDRFSAERPKGSFSTLEIQRTEQGDSAMYLCASSLGDEQYFGPGTRLTVT.

This rearrangement joins TRBV9 to TRBJ2-1; no clear D. The germline V gene encodes CDR1 SGDLS and CDR2 YYNGEE. The CDR3 runs to 10 residues. V shed 0 bases and J shed 14 bases, with 6 bases lying between them. In DNA, the CDR3 is TGTGCCAGCAGCGTAGGGTTTGAGTTCTTC. This sequence encodes CASSVGFEFF.

The V and J genes are TRBV14 and TRBJ1-2; 10 bases align to TRBD1. Trimming took 5 bases from V and 4 from J; bases not matched to a gene: 13. The length of the CDR3 is 17 residues. Germline V gives CDR1 SGHDN, CDR2 FVKESK. The DNA for the CDR3 is TGTGCCAGCAGCGGCTACCCCCGGGACAGGGGCGGCTATGGCTACACCTTC. It yields the protein CASSGYPRDRGGYGYTF.

The rearrangement links TRBV12-3 or TRBV12-4 to TRBJ1-5; the match to TRBD1 covers 8 bases. J lost 6 bases, V lost 3 bases, and 1 base had no gene match. There are 13 residues in the CDR3. CDR3 sequence (DNA): TGTGCCAGCAGTTTCGACAGGGGTCAGCCCCAGCATTTT. Amino acids: CASSFDRGQPQHF.

V and J are TRBV18 and TRBJ2-3; no clear D. From germline, CDR1 is KGHSH and CDR2 LQKENI. The CDR3 length is 12 residues. V lost 2 bases and J lost 10, with 10 bases in between. This CDR3 reads CASSPDRRSQYF. CDR3 nucleotides: TGTGCCAGCTCACCAGATCGACGTTCGCAGTATTTT.

The chain has TRBV3-1 (or the pseudogene TRBV3-2) and TRBJ1-2; 8 bases are shared with TRBD1. CDR3 size: 16 residues. CDR1 LGHDT and CDR2 YNNKEL come from the germline V gene (reference sequence). Trimming at V came to 4 bases and at J to 6 bases, leaving 13 bases not matched to a gene. The CDR3 nucleotides are TGTGCCAGCAGCCCGCGGACAGGGACGTTAGGGGATGGCTACACCTTC. This sequence encodes CASSPRTGTLGDGYTF.

This rearrangement joins TRBV30 to TRBJ2-5; D possibly corresponds to TRBD1 (5 bases). Deletions cut 2 bases from V and 1 base from J, with 11 bases between. Germline CDR1 is GTSNPN and CDR2 is SVGIG (reference sequence). This CDR3 contains 14 residues. The CDR3 reads CAWSLGHRQETQYF. The CDR3 region has the DNA TGTGCCTGGAGTCTAGGACACCGCCAAGAGACCCAGTACTTC. Full variable domain (missing parts from reference TRBV30 and TRBJ2-5): SQTIHQWPATLVQPVGSPLSLECTVEGTSNPNLYWYRQAAGRGLQLLFYSVGIGQISSEVPQNLSASRPQDRQFILSSKKLLLSDSGFYLCAWSLGHRQETQYFGPGTRLLVL.